These 23 T cell receptor beta chains share one sample of origin, sequenced in a study of blood T cell repertoires in COVID-19 (dated by TCRdb to 2018 to 2021). Library method: the immunoSEQ multiplex PCR assay. Held by TCRdb, this immuneACCESS table contains in-frame sequences only and omits some clones. Under half of the omission traces to an unresolved V gene where checked; the cause of the rest is unknown. Across this sample there are roughly 240,000 clones, with 83% seen only once. The ten largest make up 3.6% of the sample. What was sequenced was PBMCs or T cells enriched from blood (not recorded which). The receptor set was obtained from a woman in her 40s who had been exposed to COVID-19.

This chain links TRBV5-1 with TRBJ1-1; the match to TRBD1 covers 7 bases. From germline, CDR1 is SGHRS and CDR2 YFSETQ. The V and J ends lost 4 bases and 3 bases, in that order; junction bases with no gene match: 3. The CDR3 consists of 13 residues. The CDR3 loop is CASSPGTDTEAFF. CDR3 sequence (DNA): TGCGCCAGCAGCCCTGGGACAGACACTGAAGCTTTCTTT.

The CDR3 DNA is TGCGCCAGCAGCCAAGATAAGGCAGGAGACTATAATGAAAAACTGTTTTTT. Its translation is CASSQDKAGDYNEKLFF. The V call is TRBV4-1, the J call TRBJ1-4; D gene ambiguous. The CDR3 is 17 residues long. V lost 0 bases and J lost 4, with 15 bases in between. Germline CDR1 reads MGHRA; CDR2 reads YSYEKL.

This sequence joins TRBV18 and TRBJ2-3; 11 bases match TRBD2. CDR3 length equals 15 residues. V trimming: 3 bases; J trimming: 6 bases; junction bases outside the gene matches: 5. CDR1 and CDR2 from the germline V gene are KGHSH and LQKENI. This CDR3 reads CASSPGTSGSDTQYF. CDR3 coding DNA: TGTGCCAGCTCACCCGGGACTAGCGGCTCGGATACGCAGTATTTT.

The chain is built from TRBV18 and TRBJ1-1; TRBD1 aligns across 7 bases. V was pared by 3 bases and J by 3 bases, with 4 bases of the junction left unmatched. Germline loops: CDR1 KGHSH, CDR2 LQKENI. There are 14 residues in the CDR3. CDR3 region: CASSPRQGHTEAFF. CDR3 sequence (DNA): TGTGCCAGCTCACCGAGACAGGGTCACACTGAAGCTTTCTTT.

This clone was counted between two and nine times. The chain combines TRBV4-3 with TRBJ2-5; D is perhaps TRBD1 (5 bases). The CDR3 covers 14 residues. CDR1 LGHNA and CDR2 YSLEER come from the germline V gene. Trimming left V 0 bases short and J 3 bases short, with 8 bases between. CDR3 bases: TGCGCCAGCAGCCAAGATCTAGGGGAAGAGACCCAGTACTTC. It translates to CASSQDLGEETQYF.

The rearrangement joins TRBV4-3 to TRBJ1-2; 8 bases are a match to TRBD1. The germline V gene encodes CDR1 LGHNA and CDR2 YSLEER. V dropped 0 bases and J dropped 3; count of bases not matched to a gene: 6. This CDR3 spans 16 amino acids. In DNA, the CDR3 is TGCGCCAGCAGCCAAGATTTAAGGACAGGGCACTATGGCTACACCTTC. It encodes CASSQDLRTGHYGYTF.

The V call is TRBV6-5, the J call TRBJ2-2; D is perhaps TRBD1 (6 bases). CDR1 is MNHEY, CDR2 SVGAGI, per germline. This CDR3 region has 12 residues. The V and J ends lost 9 bases and 3 bases respectively, with 8 bases between them. The CDR3 nucleotides are TGTGCCAGTGAGGGGGACACCGGGGAGCTGTTTTTT. This gives the protein CASEGDTGELFF.

The chain combines TRBV3-1 (or the pseudogene TRBV3-2) with TRBJ2-5; TRBD1 aligns across 7 bases. The germline CDR1 and CDR2 sequences are LGHDT and YNNKEL (reference sequence). CDR3 length: 15 amino acids. With V trimmed by 3 bases and J by 5 bases, 9 bases remained unmatched. CDR3 nucleotide sequence: TGTGCCAGCAGCCAGATCACAGGGGCTAAGGAGACCCAGTACTTC. Protein sequence: CASSQITGAKETQYF.

V is TRBV2 and J is TRBJ1-5; 10 nucleotides agree with TRBD1. J gave up 4 bases and V 6 bases, and 0 bases lay outside the gene matches. The CDR3 is 13 amino acids. Looked up from germline, CDR1 is SNHLY and CDR2 is FYNNEI. CDR3 bases: TGTGCCAGCAGGGGACAGGGGAATCAGCCCCAGCATTTT. It is translated as CASRGQGNQPQHF.

The V gene is TRBV5-1, the J gene TRBJ2-5; TRBD1 is a possible D gene (5 bases). Germline V gene data show CDR1 as SGHRS and CDR2 as YFSETQ. V shed 0 bases and J shed 4 bases, with 13 bases lying between them. This CDR3 region has 15 residues. The CDR3 protein is CASSLEGVGLETQYF. The CDR3 coding sequence is TGCGCCAGCAGCTTGGAAGGGGTAGGCTTAGAGACCCAGTACTTC.

The chain combines TRBV24-1 with TRBJ2-2; 9 nucleotides agree with TRBD1. J gave up 4 bases and V 5 bases, and 1 base lay outside the gene matches. The germline V gene encodes CDR1 KGHDR and CDR2 SFDVKD. This CDR3 is 14 amino acids long. CDR3 sequence (DNA): TGTGCCACCAGTGCGACAGGGGGCACCGGGGAGCTGTTTTTT. Its translation: CATSATGGTGELFF.

The CDR3 nucleotides are TGCAGTGGGTCTAACGGCTATGGCTACACCTTC. It encodes CSGSNGYGYTF. The chain combines TRBV20-1 with TRBJ1-2; D remains ambiguous. The germline V and J ends were trimmed by 7 bases and 4 bases, with 10 bases remaining between them. Germline CDR1 reads DFQATT; CDR2 reads SNEGSKA (reference sequence). The CDR3 is 11 amino acids.

This chain links TRBV4-2 with TRBJ2-7; 10 bases match TRBD1. J gave up 2 bases and V 1 base, and 2 bases lay outside the gene matches. Germline CDR1 LGHNA, CDR2 YNFKEQ. CDR3 length: 15 amino acids. The DNA for the CDR3 is TGTGCCAGCAGCCAAGGACAGGGGGCCACCTACGAGCAGTACTTC. Translated, it gives CASSQGQGATYEQYF.

The V and J genes are TRBV7-9 and TRBJ1-1; perhaps TRBD1 as D (5 bases). Trimming took 5 bases from V and 7 from J, leaving 11 bases between them. CDR1 SEHNR and CDR2 FQNEAQ come from the germline V gene (reference sequence). The length of the CDR3 is 12 residues. CDR3 coding DNA: TGTGCCAGCAGCACGCAACAGGATGAAGCTTTCTTT. This translates into CASSTQQDEAFF.

This clone was counted once. The genes are TRBV7-3 and TRBJ2-1, with TRBD2 matching over 14 bases. Trimming removed 5 bases from V and 10 bases from J; junction bases left unmatched: 10. CDR3 length: 16 amino acids. Per germline, CDR1 SGHTA and CDR2 FQGTGA. The CDR3 protein is CASSPQTSGGAREQFF. The CDR3 DNA sequence: TGTGCCAGCAGCCCCCAGACTAGCGGGGGGGCCAGAGAGCAGTTCTTC.

J is TRBJ1-2 and V is TRBV6-4, with TRBD1 identical over 7 bases. The CDR3 extends over 12 amino acids. Germline assignment: CDR1 MRHNA and CDR2 SNTAGT. V lost 3 bases to trimming and J lost 5 bases; unmatched junction nucleotides: 0. The CDR3 sequence: CASSEQGYGYTF. Written as DNA, the CDR3 is TGTGCCAGCAGTGAACAGGGGTATGGCTACACCTTC.

The chain is built from TRBV7-9 and TRBJ2-2; 7 nucleotides align to TRBD2. V lost 7 bases, J lost 6 bases, and 5 bases stayed unmatched. This CDR3 spans 13 amino acids. The V gene's germline CDR1 is SEHNR and CDR2 FQNEAQ (reference sequence). CDR3 loop: CASTKSGAGELFF. CDR3 sequence (DNA): TGTGCCAGCACCAAAAGCGGGGCCGGGGAGCTGTTTTTT.

The rearrangement links TRBV19 to TRBJ1-2, with 7 bases fitting TRBD1. The CDR3 consists of 15 residues. The junction had 6 bases not matched to a gene; V was cut back by 3 bases and J by 2 bases. Germline V gene lookup returns CDR1 LNHDA and CDR2 SQIVND (reference sequence). Here the CDR3 reads CASSIGGRGNYGYTF. Written as DNA, the CDR3 is TGTGCCAGTAGTATCGGAGGCAGGGGGAACTATGGCTACACCTTC.

This clone was counted a single time. The chain couples TRBV6-5 to TRBJ1-4; 8 bases line up with TRBD1. There are 15 residues in the CDR3. Germline CDR1 is MNHEY and CDR2 is SVGAGI. V dropped 6 bases and J dropped 5; count of bases not matched to a gene: 8. In DNA form, the CDR3 reads TGTGCCAGCAGCCGTACTTGGACAGGGAATGAAAAACTGTTTTTT. This codes for CASSRTWTGNEKLFF.

This chain joins TRBV7-2 and TRBJ1-4, with 11 bases matching TRBD1. The V gene end was trimmed by 1 base and the J gene end by 8 bases; junction bases not matched to a gene: 3. Germline V gene data show CDR1 as SGHTA and CDR2 as FQGNSA. The CDR3 has 15 residues. This chain's CDR3 is CASSLGGQGGEKLFF. The CDR3 DNA follows: TGTGCCAGCAGCTTAGGGGGACAGGGGGGAGAAAAACTGTTTTTT.

This clone has only one observation. CDR3 coding DNA: TGTGCCATGACTAGCGGGGGCTACTACGAGCAGTACTTC. Amino acid sequence: CAMTSGGYYEQYF. J is TRBJ2-7 and V is TRBV10-3, with 12 bases lining up with TRBD2. CDR3 length: 13 amino acids. V lost 9 bases to trimming and J lost 3 bases; unmatched junction nucleotides: 3. The germline V gene encodes CDR1 ENHRY and CDR2 SYGVKD.

The rearrangement uses TRBV4-2 and TRBJ1-6; a possible D gene is TRBD1 (6 bases). The CDR3 totals 15 residues. V lost 0 bases to trimming and J lost 7 bases, with 10 bases between them. CDR1 is LGHNA and CDR2 is YNFKEQ in the germline V gene. For the CDR3, the DNA is TGTGCCAGCAGCCAAGATGGGCAGGGGAATTCACCCCTCCACTTT. It specifies CASSQDGQGNSPLHF.

The chain links TRBV2 to TRBJ1-4; D not resolved. Trimming cost V 1 base and J 0 bases, with 6 bases left between them. The CDR3 totals 15 residues. Germline V gives CDR1 SNHLY, CDR2 FYNNEI. The CDR3 DNA is TGTGCCAGCAGTGAAGAGGGAGCAACTAATGAAAAACTGTTTTTT. Translating it yields CASSEEGATNEKLFF.